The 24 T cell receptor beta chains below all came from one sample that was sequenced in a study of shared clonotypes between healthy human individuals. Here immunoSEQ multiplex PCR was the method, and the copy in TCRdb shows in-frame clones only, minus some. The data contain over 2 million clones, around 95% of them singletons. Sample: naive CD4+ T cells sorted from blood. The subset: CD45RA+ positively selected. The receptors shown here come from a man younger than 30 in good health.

The CDR3 DNA is TGTGCCTGGAGTATGCCCGGTTTCTACGAGCAGTACTTC. This sequence encodes CAWSMPGFYEQYF. This chain connects TRBV30 to TRBJ2-7; D not resolved. CDR1 and CDR2 (germline): GTSNPN, SVGIG (reference sequence). The ends were cut back, 2 bases at V and 3 bases at J, with 11 bases in the middle. This CDR3 spans 13 amino acids.

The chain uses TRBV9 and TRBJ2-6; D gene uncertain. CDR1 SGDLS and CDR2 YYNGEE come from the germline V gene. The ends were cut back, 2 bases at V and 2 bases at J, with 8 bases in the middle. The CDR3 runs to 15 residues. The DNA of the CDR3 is TGTGCCAGCAGCGTCCGTGCAACTGGGGCCAACGTCCTGACTTTC. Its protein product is CASSVRATGANVLTF.

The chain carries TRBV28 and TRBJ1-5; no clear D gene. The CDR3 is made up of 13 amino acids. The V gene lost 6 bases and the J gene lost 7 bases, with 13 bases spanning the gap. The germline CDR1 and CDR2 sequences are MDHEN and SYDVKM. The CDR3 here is CASRAEFWQPQHF. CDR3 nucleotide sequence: TGTGCCAGCAGGGCAGAGTTCTGGCAGCCCCAGCATTTT.

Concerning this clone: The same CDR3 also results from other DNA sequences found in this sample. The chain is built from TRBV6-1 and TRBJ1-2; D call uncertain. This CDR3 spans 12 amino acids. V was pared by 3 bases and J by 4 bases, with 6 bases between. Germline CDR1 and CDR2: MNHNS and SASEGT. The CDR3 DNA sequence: TGTGCCAGCAGTGAGACAAGCTATGGCTACACCTTC. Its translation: CASSETSYGYTF.

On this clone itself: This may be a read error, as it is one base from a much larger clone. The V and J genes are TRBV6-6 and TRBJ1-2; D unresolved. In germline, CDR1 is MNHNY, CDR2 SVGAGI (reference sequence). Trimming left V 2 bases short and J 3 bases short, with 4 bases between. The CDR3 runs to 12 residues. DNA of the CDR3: TGTGCCAGCAGTTACAGGGACTATGGCTACACCTTC. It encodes CASSYRDYGYTF.

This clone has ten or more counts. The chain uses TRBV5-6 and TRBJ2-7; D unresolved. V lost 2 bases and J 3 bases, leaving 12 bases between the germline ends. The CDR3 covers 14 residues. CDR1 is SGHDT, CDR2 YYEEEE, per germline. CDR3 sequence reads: CASSFSWINYEQYF. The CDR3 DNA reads TGTGCCAGCAGCTTCTCATGGATCAACTACGAGCAGTACTTC.

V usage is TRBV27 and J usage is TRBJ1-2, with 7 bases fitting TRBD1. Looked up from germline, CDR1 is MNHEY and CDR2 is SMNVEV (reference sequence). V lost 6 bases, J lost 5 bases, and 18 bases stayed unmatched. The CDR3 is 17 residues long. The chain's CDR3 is CASSRTGGGQQVYGYTF. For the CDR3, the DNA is TGTGCCAGCAGCCGTACTGGAGGGGGACAGCAAGTTTATGGCTACACCTTC.

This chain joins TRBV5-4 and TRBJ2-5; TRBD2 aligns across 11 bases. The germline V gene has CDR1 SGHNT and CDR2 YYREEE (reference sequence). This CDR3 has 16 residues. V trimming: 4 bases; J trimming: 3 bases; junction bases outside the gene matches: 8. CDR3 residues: CASSRIAGGQEETQYF. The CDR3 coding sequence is TGTGCCAGCAGCCGCATAGCGGGAGGGCAGGAAGAGACCCAGTACTTC. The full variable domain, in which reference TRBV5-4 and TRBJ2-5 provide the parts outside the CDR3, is ETGVTQSPTHLIKTRGQQVTLRCSSQSGHNTVSWYQQALGQGPQFIFQYYREEENGRGNFPPRFSGLQFPNYSSELNVNALELDDSALYLCASSRIAGGQEETQYFGPGTRLLVL.

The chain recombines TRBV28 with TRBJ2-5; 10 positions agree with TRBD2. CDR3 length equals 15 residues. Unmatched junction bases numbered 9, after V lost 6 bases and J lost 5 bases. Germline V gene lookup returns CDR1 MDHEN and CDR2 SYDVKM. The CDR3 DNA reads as TGTGCCAGCAGGAGCGGGGGGGTCCTCAGGGAGACCCAGTACTTC. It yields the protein CASRSGGVLRETQYF. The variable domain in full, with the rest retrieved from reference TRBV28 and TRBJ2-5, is DVKVTQSSRYLVKRTGEKVFLECVQDMDHENMFWYRQDPGLGLRLIYFSYDVKMKEKGDIPEGYSVSREKKERFSLILESASTNQTSMYLCASRSGGVLRETQYFGPGTRLLVL.

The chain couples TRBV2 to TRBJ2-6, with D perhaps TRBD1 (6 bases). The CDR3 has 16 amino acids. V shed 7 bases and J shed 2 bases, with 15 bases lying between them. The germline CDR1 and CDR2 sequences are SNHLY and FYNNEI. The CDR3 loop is CASISGWGPGANVLTF. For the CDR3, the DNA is TGTGCCAGCATCTCAGGGTGGGGGCCTGGGGCCAACGTCCTGACTTTC.

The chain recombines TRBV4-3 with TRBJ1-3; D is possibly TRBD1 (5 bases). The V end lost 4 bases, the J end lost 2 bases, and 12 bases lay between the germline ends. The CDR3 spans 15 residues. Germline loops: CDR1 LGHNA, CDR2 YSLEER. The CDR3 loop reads CASSPNGGAGNTIYF. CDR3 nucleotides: TGCGCCAGCAGCCCCAACGGGGGGGCTGGAAACACCATATATTTT.

For the CDR3, the DNA is TGCGCCAGCAGTAATCGCCACTCTGGGGCCAACGTCCTGACTTTC. Translation gives CASSNRHSGANVLTF. The V and J genes are TRBV5-1 and TRBJ2-6; D is unclear. Trimming removed 5 bases at V and 0 bases at J, with 9 bases between. Germline V gives CDR1 SGHRS, CDR2 YFSETQ. This CDR3 has 15 amino acids.

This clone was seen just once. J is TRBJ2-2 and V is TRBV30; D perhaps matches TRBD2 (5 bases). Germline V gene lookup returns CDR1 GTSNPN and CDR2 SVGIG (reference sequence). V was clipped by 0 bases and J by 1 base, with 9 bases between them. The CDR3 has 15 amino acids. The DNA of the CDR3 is TGTGCCTGGAGTGTAAAGAGGGTGAACACCGGGGAGCTGTTTTTT. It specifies CAWSVKRVNTGELFF.

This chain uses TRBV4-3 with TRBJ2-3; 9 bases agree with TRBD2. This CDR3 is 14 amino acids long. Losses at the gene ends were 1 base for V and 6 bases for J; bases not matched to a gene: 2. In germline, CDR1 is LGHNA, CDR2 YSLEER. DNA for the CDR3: TGCGCCAGCAGCCAAGGACTAGCGGCTGATACGCAGTATTTT. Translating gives CASSQGLAADTQYF.

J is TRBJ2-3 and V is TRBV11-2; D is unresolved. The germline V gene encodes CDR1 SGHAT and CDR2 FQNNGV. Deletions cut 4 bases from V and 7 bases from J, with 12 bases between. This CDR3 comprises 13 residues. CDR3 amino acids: CASSSPRKYTQYF. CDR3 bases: TGTGCCAGCAGCTCCCCTAGGAAGTATACGCAGTATTTT. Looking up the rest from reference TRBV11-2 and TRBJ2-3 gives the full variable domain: EAGVAQSPRYKIIEKRQSVAFWCNPISGHATLYWYQQILGQGPKLLIQFQNNGVVDDSQLPKDRFSAERLKGVDSTLKIQPAKLEDSAVYLCASSSPRKYTQYFGPGTRLTVL.

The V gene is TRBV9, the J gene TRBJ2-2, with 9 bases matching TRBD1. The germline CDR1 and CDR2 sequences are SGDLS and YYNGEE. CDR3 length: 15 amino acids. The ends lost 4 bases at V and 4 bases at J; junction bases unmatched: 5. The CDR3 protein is CASSRGQGSTGELFF. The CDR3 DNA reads TGTGCCAGCAGCCGCGGACAGGGGAGCACCGGGGAGCTGTTTTTT.

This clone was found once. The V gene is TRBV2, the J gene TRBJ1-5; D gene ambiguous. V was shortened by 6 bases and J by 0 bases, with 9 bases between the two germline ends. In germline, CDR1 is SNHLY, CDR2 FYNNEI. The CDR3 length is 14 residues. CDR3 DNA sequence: TGTGCCAGCAGCCCCCAGAATAGCAATCAGCCCCAGCATTTT. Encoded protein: CASSPQNSNQPQHF.

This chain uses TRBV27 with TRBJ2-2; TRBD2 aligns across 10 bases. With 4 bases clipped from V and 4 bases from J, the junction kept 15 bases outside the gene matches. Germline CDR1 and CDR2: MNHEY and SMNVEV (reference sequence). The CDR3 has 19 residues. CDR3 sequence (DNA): TGTGCCAGCAGTTCGACGACGGCTAGACTAGCGGGCTCCACCGGGGAGCTGTTTTTT. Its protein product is CASSSTTARLAGSTGELFF.

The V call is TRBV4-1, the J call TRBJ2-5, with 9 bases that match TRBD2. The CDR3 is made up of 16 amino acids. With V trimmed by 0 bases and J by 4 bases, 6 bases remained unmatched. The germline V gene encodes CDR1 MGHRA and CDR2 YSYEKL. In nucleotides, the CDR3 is TGCGCCAGCAGCCAAGATGGGGCAGCGGGGGGAGAGACCCAGTACTTC. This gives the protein CASSQDGAAGGETQYF.

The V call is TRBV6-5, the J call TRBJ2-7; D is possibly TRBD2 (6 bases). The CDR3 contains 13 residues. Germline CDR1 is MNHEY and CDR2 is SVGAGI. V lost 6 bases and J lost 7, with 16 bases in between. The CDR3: CASSRPGLNEQYF. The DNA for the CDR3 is TGTGCCAGCAGCCGTCCGGGACTGAATGAGCAGTACTTC.

The CDR3 bases are TGCGCCAGCAGCTTGGCCGGACAGGATTCTGGAAACACCATATATTTT. Translation: CASSLAGQDSGNTIYF. V and J are TRBV5-1 and TRBJ1-3; 7 nucleotides agree with TRBD1. Germline V gene lookup returns CDR1 SGHRS and CDR2 YFSETQ. Trimming took 0 bases from V and 1 from J; bases not matched to a gene: 4. The CDR3 is 16 residues long.

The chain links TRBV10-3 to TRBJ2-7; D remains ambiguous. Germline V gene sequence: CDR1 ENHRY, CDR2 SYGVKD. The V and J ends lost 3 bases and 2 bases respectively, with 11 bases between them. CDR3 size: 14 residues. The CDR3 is CAISEWGGPYEQYF. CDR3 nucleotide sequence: TGTGCCATCAGTGAATGGGGTGGCCCCTACGAGCAGTACTTC.

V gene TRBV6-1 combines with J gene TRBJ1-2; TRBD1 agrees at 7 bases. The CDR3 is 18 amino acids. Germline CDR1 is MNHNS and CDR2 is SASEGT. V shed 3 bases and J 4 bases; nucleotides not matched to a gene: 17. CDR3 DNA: TGTGCCAGCAGTGAGACTTACCAGGGGGGGGCATTGATCTATGGCTACACCTTC. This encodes CASSETYQGGALIYGYTF.

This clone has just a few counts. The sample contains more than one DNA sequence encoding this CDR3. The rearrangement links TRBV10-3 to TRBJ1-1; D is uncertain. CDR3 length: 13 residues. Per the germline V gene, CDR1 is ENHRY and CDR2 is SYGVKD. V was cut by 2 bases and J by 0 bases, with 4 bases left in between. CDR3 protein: CAISEGLNTEAFF. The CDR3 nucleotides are TGTGCCATCAGTGAGGGCCTGAACACTGAAGCTTTCTTT.